This T cell receptor (beta chain) was obtained from a study of T-cell reconstitution after alpha-beta-depleted transplantation in children. This clonotype was observed a handful of times. Molecular barcoding with unique molecular identifiers was used for the TCRbeta library. From the PCR reads, TCRdb called clonotypes with MiXCR, one entry per CDR3 protein. The repertoire holds approximately 270,000 distinct CDR3 sequences, with around 9.6% as singletons. With V trimmed by 1 base and J by 0 bases, 13 bases remained unmatched. The germline V gene has CDR1 KGHSH and CDR2 LQKENI. The length of the CDR3 is 21 residues.

The source material was PBMCs from the stem cell graft donor, sampled from the stem cell graft. This receptor was identified in a human donor who donated a stem cell graft to a child with SCID. V is TRBV18 and J is TRBJ2-2; 11 bases agree with TRBD2. The CDR3 bases are TGTGCCAGCTCACCACTACAACTAGCGGGGGACCTAAAGACGAACACCGGGGAGCTGTTTTTT. The encoded protein is CASSPLQLAGDLKTNTGELFF.